Presented here are 21 T cell receptor beta chains from one specimen sequenced in a study of blood T cells in healthy people across ages. Combining a sample-barcoded 5' primer with a J-beta primer mix, a second PCR ran for roughly 6 to 11 cycles. Each CDR3 protein gets one entry after TCRdb re-called the 5' RACE reads with MiXCR. The table records 980,000 or so distinct CDR3 sequences, 48% of them present only once. The sample was blood. The receptor set was obtained from a man younger than 45 in good health.

This clonotype was observed a handful of times. This chain links TRBV7-2 with TRBJ2-3, with D possibly matching TRBD2 (6 bases). The CDR3 is made up of 15 amino acids. V shed 4 bases and J shed 2 bases, with 13 bases lying between them. Germline V gene sequence: CDR1 SGHTA, CDR2 FQGNSA. The CDR3 sequence: CASSSGTRHTDTQYF. In DNA, the CDR3 is TGTGCCAGCAGCTCCGGGACTCGCCACACAGATACGCAGTATTTT.

This chain connects TRBV30 to TRBJ2-5; D may correspond to TRBD1 or TRBD2 (5 bases each). The J call is in doubt because the DNA end fits TRBJ2-7 better. Looked up from germline, CDR1 is GTSNPN and CDR2 is SVGIG (reference sequence). This CDR3 region has 12 residues. The CDR3 reads CAGGTYSYEQYF. DNA of the CDR3: TGTGCCGGGGGAACGTACAGCTACGAGCAGTACTTC.

This clonotype was detected a few times. V gene TRBV9 combines with J gene TRBJ2-3; 9 bases fit TRBD1. This CDR3 has 17 residues. Germline CDR1 is SGDLS and CDR2 is YYNGEE. Losses at the gene ends were 0 bases for V and 0 bases for J; bases not matched to a gene: 5. The CDR3 loop reads CASSVDITGGSTDTQYF. The CDR3 DNA reads as TGTGCCAGCAGCGTAGACATTACAGGGGGCAGCACAGATACGCAGTATTTT.

The genes are TRBV5-1 and TRBJ1-2; a possible D gene is TRBD1 (6 bases). Trimming shortened V by 4 bases and J by 8 bases, and 12 bases separated the two germline ends. Germline V gives CDR1 SGHRS, CDR2 YFSETQ. CDR3 length: 12 residues. Here the CDR3 DNA reads TGCGCCAGCAGCCCCGGGACACGGGGCTACACCTTC. Translation gives CASSPGTRGYTF.

The chain links TRBV7-2 to TRBJ2-1; the D gene is possibly TRBD2 (7 bases). Germline CDR1 is SGHTA and CDR2 is FQGNSA. Trimming removed 5 bases from V and 7 bases from J, with 18 bases in between. CDR3 length equals 15 residues. CDR3 DNA: TGTGCCAGCAGCCATAGGGGGGGCAGAAATAATGAGCAGTTCTTC. Protein sequence: CASSHRGGRNNEQFF. The complete variable domain, with remaining parts taken from reference TRBV7-2 and TRBJ2-1, reads GAGVSQSPSNKVTEKGKDVELRCDPISGHTALYWYRQSLGQGLEFLIYFQGNSAPDKSGLPSDRFSAERTGGSVSTLTIQRTQQEDSAVYLCASSHRGGRNNEQFFGPGTRLTVL.

The rearrangement links TRBV7-9 to TRBJ2-1; 13 bases are a match to TRBD2. The V and J ends lost 4 bases and 8 bases, in that order; junction bases with no gene match: 8. The germline CDR1 and CDR2 sequences are SEHNR and FQNEAQ (reference sequence). The CDR3 consists of 16 residues. DNA of the CDR3: TGTGCCAGCAGCTCCTTACTAGCGGGGGGGCCTGATGAGCAGTTCTTC. As protein: CASSSLLAGGPDEQFF.

This clonotype showed up just a few times. The rearrangement links TRBV3-1 to TRBJ2-3; TRBD2 matches 7 bases. Germline values: CDR1 LGHDT, CDR2 YNNKEL (reference sequence). The CDR3 has 13 amino acids. Trimming took 2 bases from V and 6 from J; bases not matched to a gene: 2. The DNA of the CDR3 is TGTGCCAGCAGCCAACGGGGGGTGGATACGCAGTATTTT. The encoded protein is CASSQRGVDTQYF.

This clonotype was recorded a few times. The J gene is TRBJ2-4, the V gene TRBV7-2, with D possibly TRBD1 on 6 matching bases. V lost 5 bases to trimming and J lost 1 base, with 15 bases between them. Per the germline V gene, CDR1 is SGHTA and CDR2 is FQGNSA. There are 16 residues in the CDR3. DNA of the CDR3: TGTGCCAGCAGCCGCGGAACAGGGCGGGCCAAAAACATTCAGTACTTC. Its translation: CASSRGTGRAKNIQYF.

The chain carries TRBV4-1 and TRBJ1-1; D might be TRBD1 (5 bases). V gave up 5 bases and J gave up 2 bases, with 15 bases separating them. Per the germline V gene, CDR1 is MGHRA and CDR2 is YSYEKL. The CDR3 length is 15 residues. This CDR3 is CASSARDGPNTEAFF. DNA for the CDR3: TGCGCCAGCAGCGCCCGGGACGGACCAAACACTGAAGCTTTCTTT.

As for this clonotype: The germline gene is not matched at one end of the junction; a read error may be the cause. The chain links TRBV6-2 or TRBV6-3 to TRBJ2-3; TRBD2 aligns across 10 bases. The CDR3 is 16 residues long. Germline V gene data show CDR1 as MNHEY and CDR2 as SVGEGT. The chain's CDR3 is CTSSYPIAGGEDTQYF. CDR3 bases: TGTACCAGCAGTTACCCAATAGCGGGGGGAGAAGATACGCAGTATTTT.

V and J are TRBV15 and TRBJ1-6; 7 nucleotides line up with TRBD1. Unmatched junction bases numbered 7, after V lost 3 bases and J lost 5 bases. Germline CDR1 reads LNHNV; CDR2 reads YYDKDF (reference sequence). This CDR3 comprises 16 residues. As DNA, the CDR3 is TGTGCCACCAGCAGCGACAGGGCTTCCGATAATTCACCCCTCCACTTT. This gives the protein CATSSDRASDNSPLHF. The full variable domain, with the rest looked up from reference TRBV15 and TRBJ1-6, is DAMVIQNPRYQVTQFGKPVTLSCSQTLNHNVMYWYQQKSSQAPKLLFHYYDKDFNNEADTPDNFQSRRPNTSFCFLDIRSPGLGDTAMYLCATSSDRASDNSPLHFGNGTRLTVT.

In this sample, this clonotype turned up a few times. V and J are TRBV7-2 and TRBJ2-1; D gene ambiguous. V lost 4 bases and J 9 bases, leaving 13 bases between the germline ends. The CDR3 is 13 residues long. Germline CDR1 reads SGHTA; CDR2 reads FQGNSA. CDR3 loop: CASSSPNGPEQFF. The CDR3, as DNA: TGTGCCAGCAGCTCCCCGAACGGGCCTGAGCAGTTCTTC.

The chain carries TRBV9 and TRBJ2-1; 7 bases line up with TRBD2. Germline V gene data show CDR1 as SGDLS and CDR2 as YYNGEE. V gave up 0 bases and J gave up 5 bases; unmatched junction bases: 5. The CDR3 is 15 amino acids. The CDR3 sequence is CASSVAGGKDNEQFF. The CDR3 nucleotides read TGTGCCAGCAGCGTAGCGGGGGGAAAGGACAATGAGCAGTTCTTC.

Points on this clonotype: One base away lies a much larger clone, so this may be a sequencing read error. V is TRBV6-5 and J is TRBJ2-5, with a weak D call TRBD2 (5 bases). In germline, CDR1 is MNHEY, CDR2 SVGAGI. CDR3 length: 13 amino acids. Trimming cost V 6 bases and J 11 bases, with 19 bases left between them. The CDR3 DNA follows: TGTGCCAGCAGGGACTCCCTTCGCAATGAGCAGTACTTC. It codes for CASRDSLRNEQYF.

The genes are TRBV10-3 and TRBJ2-1; possible D gene TRBD2, 5 bases. Germline CDR1 reads ENHRY; CDR2 reads SYGVKD. The CDR3 totals 14 residues. The ends were cut back, 6 bases at V and 6 bases at J, with 15 bases in the middle. In DNA form, the CDR3 reads TGTGCCATCAGCGTCGCCTGGGCGGGCAATGAGCAGTTCTTC. Protein product: CAISVAWAGNEQFF.

The chain links TRBV5-8 to TRBJ1-2; D not resolved. This CDR3 has 14 residues. The V and J ends lost 1 base and 8 bases respectively, with 15 bases between them. Germline CDR1 SGHTS, CDR2 YDEGEE. CDR3 bases: TGTGCCAGCAGCTTGAGGGAACCCAGAAGGGGCTACACCTTC. It codes for CASSLREPRRGYTF.

The V gene is TRBV4-3, the J gene TRBJ2-3; D is possibly TRBD1 (6 bases). Trimming removed 6 bases from V and 3 bases from J, with 16 bases in between. CDR1 and CDR2 from the germline V gene are LGHNA and YSLEER. This CDR3 region has 15 residues. The CDR3 loop is CASSRRGLGTDTQYF. DNA of the CDR3: TGCGCCAGCAGTCGTAGGGGGTTAGGGACAGATACGCAGTATTTT.

On this clonotype: An end of the junction does not agree with germline; a read error may underlie this. The rearrangement joins TRBV3-1 to TRBJ1-1; D is perhaps TRBD1 (5 bases). The CDR3 runs to 15 residues. Germline CDR1 is LGHDT and CDR2 is YNNKEL (reference sequence). The CDR3 sequence is CASSRGGYGDTEAFF. The CDR3 bases are TGCGCCAGCAGCCGGGGGGGTTACGGGGACACTGAAGCTTTCTTT. The variable domain in full, completed from reference TRBV3-1 and TRBJ1-1, reads DTAVSQTPKYLVTQMGNDKSIKCEQNLGHDTMYWYKQDSKKFLKIMFSYNNKELIINETVPNRFSPKSPDKAHLNLHINSLELGDSAVYFCASSRGGYGDTEAFFGQGTRLTVV.

The chain employs TRBV7-9 and TRBJ1-2; TRBD1 agrees at 8 bases. Trimming cost V 4 bases and J 5 bases; bases outside gene matches: 12. CDR3 length: 16 amino acids. Per germline, CDR1 SEHNR and CDR2 FQNEAQ (reference sequence). This chain's CDR3 is CASSSSGGASSYGYTF. Here the CDR3 DNA reads TGTGCCAGCAGCTCCTCAGGGGGCGCGAGTAGTTATGGCTACACCTTC.

This clonotype was detected only a few times. The chain links TRBV4-2 to TRBJ2-3; D gene unclear. Trimming left V 1 base short and J 4 bases short, with 12 bases between. In germline, CDR1 is LGHNA, CDR2 YNFKEQ. The CDR3 sequence is 15 residues long. For the CDR3, the DNA is TGTGCCAGCAGCCAAGGGACCGTACACGCAGATACGCAGTATTTT. This translates into CASSQGTVHADTQYF.

V and J are TRBV30 and TRBJ2-4; no firm D call. The CDR3 spans 14 residues. CDR1 and CDR2 from the germline V gene are GTSNPN and SVGIG (reference sequence). Trimming removed 7 bases from V and 1 base from J, with 14 bases in between. The DNA for the CDR3 is TGTGCCTTCAGCACAGCCAGGGCCAAAAACATTCAGTACTTC. Protein sequence: CAFSTARAKNIQYF.